This TCR beta chain came from a study of OX40 agonist ivuxolimab in advanced cancers. Here immunoSEQ multiplex PCR was the method, and the copy in TCRdb shows in-frame clones only, minus some. The sample has about 140,000 clones, 75% to 95% seen once. This CDR3 is built from 17 residues. Per germline, CDR1 SGDLS and CDR2 YYNGEE. V was pared by 0 bases and J by 6 bases, with 19 bases between. The receptor was derived from an adult with an advanced solid tumor such as melanoma, head and neck, liver or kidney cancer. Sequencing was performed on CD4+ or CD8+ T cells sorted from blood, taken in a trial of the OX40 agonist ivuxolimab. The chain recombines TRBV9 with TRBJ2-1; D is perhaps TRBD2 (6 bases). The CDR3 sequence is CASSVGEGRGSSNEQFF. The DNA for the CDR3 is TGTGCCAGCAGCGTAGGAGAGGGGCGGGGTAGCTCCAATGAGCAGTTCTTC.